This T cell receptor beta chain is from a study of OX40 agonist ivuxolimab in advanced cancers. Across the whole study: Participants averaged around 60 years of age (range roughly 23 to 80) and were 75% to 90% male.

Worth noting for this clone: Its cognate antigen is unknown.

The table came from immunoSEQ multiplex PCR; TCRdb's copy has only in-frame clones and leaves some out. The sample yields some 14,000 clones, 85% to 95% seen once. Findings and limits, study-wide: The antigens recognized by the expanded peripheral T cells, that is their antigen specificity, were not determined.

The CDR3 spans 18 residues. V was clipped by 1 base and J by 0 bases; unmatched bases: 7. Per the germline V gene, CDR1 is SGHTA and CDR2 is FQGNSA. The TCR sequence derives from an adult with an advanced solid tumor such as melanoma, head and neck, liver or kidney cancer. Here the sequenced sample was CD4+ or CD8+ T cells sorted from blood, taken in a trial of the OX40 agonist ivuxolimab. The genes are TRBV7-2 and TRBJ2-1, with 9 positions matching TRBD1. CDR3 protein: CASSLGWDREYSYNEQFF. CDR3 in DNA: TGTGCCAGCAGCTTAGGGTGGGACAGGGAATACTCCTACAATGAGCAGTTCTTC. Full variable domain (rest looked up from reference TRBV7-2 and TRBJ2-1): GAGVSQSPSNKVTEKGKDVELRCDPISGHTALYWYRQSLGQGLEFLIYFQGNSAPDKSGLPSDRFSAERTGGSVSTLTIQRTQQEDSAVYLCASSLGWDREYSYNEQFFGPGTRLTVL.